This TCR beta chain emerged from a study of graft-versus-host responses after intestinal transplantation. In the study overall: Transplant types were multivisceral, liver-intestinal, or isolated intestinal.

This CDR3 comprises 18 residues. V gave up 4 bases and J gave up 4 bases; unmatched junction bases: 12. The V gene's germline CDR1 is SGHRS and CDR2 YFSETQ. General study points: HvG clone declines early post-transplant were associated with peak circulating GvH levels.

TCRdb keeps only in-frame clones here, not all; method: immunoSEQ multiplex PCR. The sample comprises fewer than 60,000 clones, about 88% of which are singletons, and over 0.45% rests with the top ten. Note on this clone: What it binds is not known.

The receptor was isolated from a human donor who was the organ donor for an intestinal transplant. The source material was unstimulated CD4+ T cells sorted from spleen or lymph node cells, sampled before transplant. This chain joins TRBV5-1 and TRBJ2-3; 13 nucleotides align to TRBD2. The CDR3 DNA is TGCGCCAGCAGCCCTGGGACTAGCGGGAAAATGGTGGCAGATACGCAGTATTTT. Residues: CASSPGTSGKMVADTQYF.